This T cell receptor beta chain was captured by sequencing in a study of T cell responses to AZD1222 COVID-19 vaccine. The CDR3 sequence is 15 residues long. Germline assignment: CDR1 SGDLS and CDR2 YYNGEE. The trim removed 4 bases at V and 9 bases at J, leaving 13 bases unmatched. Comments on this clone: Its antigen is as yet unknown.

The study, taken as a whole, reports: Only five to seven AZD1222 recipients tested seropositive at baseline.

The protocol was immunoSEQ multiplex PCR, while the TCRdb copy is restricted to in-frame clones and leaves out a portion. Among about 140,000 clones, around 90% were seen once, and the ten largest hold 3% to 4.5%. The TCR sequence derives from an adult in good health. This specimen was peripheral blood, taken on day 0 of AZD1222 vaccination. This sequence joins TRBV9 and TRBJ2-4; 7 nucleotides agree with TRBD1. CDR3 bases: TGTGCCAGCAGCTTTCCACAGGGGAGAAGTTCCATTCAGTACTTC. This encodes CASSFPQGRSSIQYF.